The 22 T cell receptor beta chains reported below all come from one sample, sequenced in a study of T cell clonality in common variable immunodeficiency. TCRdb's table, derived via immunoSEQ multiplex PCR, lists solely in-frame clones and lacks some. This repertoire holds tens of thousands of clones, and none appear only once. Sequenced input: peripheral blood mononuclear cells. Receptors were obtained from a person aged 18 to 70 in good health.

There are many counts of this clone. CDR3 sequence: CASSLQGQNTDTQYF. The covered CDR3 bases are TGTGCCAGCAGTTTACAAGGGCAAAACACAGATACG. The gene calls are TRBV27 and TRBJ2-3; D is ambiguous. The read terminates 3 residues ahead of where the CDR3 ends, so the germline J gene completes it. The V gene's germline CDR1 is MNHEY and CDR2 SMNVEV (reference sequence). CDR3 length: 15 amino acids. Trimming left V 2 bases short and J 2 bases short, with 11 bases between.

This clone was seen at least ten times. The read is 3 residues too short to cover the CDR3 end, so that end is filled in from the germline J gene. The chain is built from TRBV7-3 and TRBJ2-7; 9 positions agree with TRBD1. J lost 3 bases, V lost 1 base, and 22 bases had no gene match. The CDR3 sequence is 21 residues long. Germline CDR1 is SGHTA and CDR2 is FQGTGA. The CDR3 loop is CASSLNAFGTGPYVTLYEQYF. The CDR3 DNA, read in part, is TGTGCCAGCAGCTTAAATGCGTTTGGGACAGGGCCGTACGTCACCCTCTACGAG.

This clone was observed at least ten times. The missing CDR3 end, 3 residues past where the read stops, is filled in from the germline J gene. V and J are TRBV6-2 or TRBV6-3 and TRBJ2-3; 9 nucleotides line up with TRBD2. After removal of 11 bases from V and 7 bases from J, the junction contained 10 bases not matched to a gene. Germline values: CDR1 MNHEY, CDR2 SVGEGT. CDR3 size: 13 residues. The CDR3 here is CAGGLARGNTQYF. The covered CDR3 bases are TGTGCCGGAGGACTAGCGAGGGGAAATACG.

Ten or more counts support this clone. The CDR3 is cut off 3 residues early in the read; its end comes from the germline J gene. The rearrangement joins TRBV14 to TRBJ2-5; D ambiguous. The V gene lost 4 bases and the J gene lost 3 bases, with 6 bases spanning the gap. Looked up from germline, CDR1 is SGHDN and CDR2 is FVKESK. The CDR3 has 12 residues. CDR3 DNA, as far as it was read: TGTGCCAGCAGCCGTATTAAAGAGACC. Protein sequence: CASSRIKET. Given in full, the CDR3 is CASSRIKETQYF.

This clone has at least ten counts. The DNA ends 3 residues before the CDR3 does, and the rest of the CDR3 is filled in from the germline J gene. The chain recombines TRBV12-3 or TRBV12-4 with TRBJ1-2, with 7 nucleotides matching TRBD1. The CDR3 is made up of 15 amino acids. After removal of 5 bases from V and 3 bases from J, the junction contained 9 bases not matched to a gene. Partial CDR3 DNA: TGTGCCAGCAGTCCACAGGGGAAGGGTTACTATGGC. This encodes CASSPQGKGYYG. The CDR3 reads in full as CASSPQGKGYYGYTF.

This clone has at least ten counts. Read sequence stops 3 residues before the CDR3 end, and the germline J gene provides the missing end. The gene calls are TRBV30 and TRBJ2-1, with TRBD2 matching 7 bases. Germline V lookup: CDR1 GTSNPN, CDR2 SVGIG (reference sequence). The CDR3 length is 15 residues. J was trimmed by 0 bases and V by 1 base; bases with no gene match: 3. CDR3 protein: CAWSAGTISYNEQFF. The part of the CDR3 DNA that was read is TGTGCCTGGAGTGCTGGGACTATCTCCTACAATGAG.

The table lists this clone with many counts. The DNA ends 3 residues before the CDR3 does, and the rest of the CDR3 is filled in from the germline J gene. This rearrangement joins TRBV20-1 to TRBJ2-7; D is unresolved. Looked up from germline, CDR1 is DFQATT and CDR2 is SNEGSKA (reference sequence). V lost 0 bases and J 3 bases, leaving 12 bases between the germline ends. The CDR3 runs 14 residues. CDR3 DNA (partial): TGCAGTGCTAGAGACAGAACCAATTTCTACGAG. Residues: CSARDRTNFYE. The complete CDR3 reads CSARDRTNFYEQYF.

This clone was recorded at least ten times. The sequenced fragment ends 3 residues before the CDR3 boundary, so the rest is inferred from the germline J gene. The chain has TRBV5-5 and TRBJ2-1; 7 bases match TRBD1. This CDR3 contains 15 residues. Germline-derived CDR1 and CDR2 are SGHKS and YYEKEE (reference sequence). V was clipped by 4 bases and J by 6 bases; unmatched bases: 10. Incomplete CDR3 DNA: TGTGCCAGCAGCCCGGACCTGGCAGGGGGCAATGAG. Translated, it gives CASSPDLAGGNE. The entire CDR3 reads CASSPDLAGGNEQFF.

This clone came up many times. The sequenced fragment ends 3 residues before the CDR3 boundary, so the rest is inferred from the germline J gene. The genes are TRBV18 and TRBJ2-5; 10 bases agree with TRBD2. With V trimmed by 2 bases and J by 5 bases, 8 bases remained unmatched. Per the germline V gene, CDR1 is KGHSH and CDR2 is LQKENI. CDR3 length: 16 amino acids. Incomplete CDR3 DNA: TGTGCCAGCTCACCATCCGCTAGCGGGAGTAAGGAGACC. Its translation: CASSPSASGSKET. The complete CDR3 reads CASSPSASGSKETQYF.

This clone has a count of ten or more. The CDR3 is cut off 3 residues early in the read; its end comes from the germline J gene. The chain couples TRBV18 to TRBJ1-2; D call uncertain. The CDR3 runs 16 residues. Germline CDR1 KGHSH, CDR2 LQKENI. Trimming pared 2 bases from V and 1 base from J, leaving 14 bases between. CDR3 sequence reads: CASSPLPGENNYGYTF. The covered CDR3 bases are TGTGCCAGCTCACCATTACCAGGAGAGAATAACTATGGC.

A remark on this clone: A read error is possible here, since a much larger clone lies one base away. The CDR3 end is not reached by the read, which stops 3 residues before it; the germline J gene fills it in. The chain recombines TRBV7-9 with TRBJ1-2, with a weak D call TRBD1 (5 bases). Per the germline V gene, CDR1 is SEHNR and CDR2 is FQNEAQ (reference sequence). V dropped 1 base and J dropped 3 bases, with 9 bases sitting between them. CDR3 length: 14 amino acids. The CDR3 DNA, read in part, is TGTGCCAGCAGCTTAGTCGGGGGAGACTATGGC. Protein sequence: CASSLVGGDYG. The CDR3 reads in full as CASSLVGGDYGYTF.

This clone was recorded many times. The CDR3 is cut off 3 residues early in the read; its end comes from the germline J gene. The genes are TRBV3-1 (or the pseudogene TRBV3-2) and TRBJ1-3, with 8 bases fitting TRBD1. V shed 4 bases and J 4 bases; nucleotides not matched to a gene: 3. Germline V CDR1 and CDR2: LGHDT, YNNKEL (reference sequence). The CDR3 spans 14 residues. The CDR3 sequence is CASSPRTGGNTIYF. The part of the CDR3 DNA that was read is TGTGCCAGCAGCCCCCGGACAGGGGGAAACACC.

This clone was observed at least ten times. CDR3 bases read: TGTGCCAGCAGTGCCGACAGGGGTGGA. This encodes CASSADRGG. The full CDR3 protein is CASSADRGGAFF. V usage is TRBV6-1 and J usage is TRBJ1-1; 8 bases agree with TRBD1. The sequenced fragment ends 3 residues before the CDR3 boundary, so the rest is inferred from the germline J gene. The CDR3 is 12 residues long. Germline V CDR1 and CDR2: MNHNS, SASEGT.

This clone was counted many times. The part of the CDR3 DNA that was read is TGCGCCAGCAGCCAAGCAGGGACAGTAACTAAAAATGAG. Residues: CASSQAGTVTKNE. The entire CDR3 is CASSQAGTVTKNEQFF. V gene TRBV5-1 combines with J gene TRBJ2-1; the match to TRBD1 covers 7 bases. The read halts 3 residues ahead of the CDR3 end, with the missing end drawn from the germline J gene. The CDR3 spans 16 residues. Germline CDR1 reads SGHRS; CDR2 reads YFSETQ. The V gene end was trimmed by 4 bases and the J gene end by 7 bases; junction bases not matched to a gene: 14.

This clone was seen ten or more times. The read terminates 3 residues ahead of where the CDR3 ends, so the germline J gene completes it. This chain uses TRBV10-3 with TRBJ2-3; TRBD2 aligns across 7 bases. The V gene end was trimmed by 6 bases and the J gene end by 4 bases; junction bases not matched to a gene: 10. CDR1 is ENHRY, CDR2 SYGVKD, per germline. The CDR3 covers 15 residues. CDR3 DNA (partial): TGTGCCATCAGCCCCGGGACTACCGAAGCAGATACG. It encodes CAISPGTTEADT. The whole CDR3 reads CAISPGTTEADTQYF.

As to this clone: With the read ending 3 residues before the CDR3 end, the germline J gene is used to fill in that end. The V gene is TRBV2, the J gene TRBJ2-5; 8 nucleotides align to TRBD1. The CDR3 loop spans 14 amino acids. Germline CDR1 and CDR2: SNHLY and FYNNEI. The ends lost 9 bases at V and 5 bases at J; junction bases unmatched: 11. This CDR3 reads CASLTRQGKETQYF. The DNA read from the CDR3 is TGTGCCAGTCTAACACGACAGGGGAAGGAGACC.

This clone has ten or more counts. The sequence runs out 3 residues before the end of the CDR3; the remainder is reconstructed from the germline J gene. The chain carries TRBV20-1 and TRBJ1-4; no reliable D call. V shed 1 base and J shed 0 bases, with 9 bases lying between them. The CDR3 has 15 amino acids. Germline V CDR1 and CDR2: DFQATT, SNEGSKA (reference sequence). The sequenced CDR3 bases are TGCAGTGCTAGAGGCAGGAGGTCAACTAATGAAAAA. It encodes CSARGRRSTNEK. The CDR3 as a whole reads CSARGRRSTNEKLFF.

This clone was detected many times. The read halts 3 residues ahead of the CDR3 end, with the missing end drawn from the germline J gene. The rearrangement uses TRBV7-6 and TRBJ2-1, with 12 nucleotides matching TRBD2. This CDR3 is 15 amino acids long. Per germline, CDR1 SGHVS and CDR2 FNYEAQ. The ends lost 5 bases at V and 6 bases at J; junction bases unmatched: 5. Incomplete CDR3 DNA: TGTGCCAGCAGCGCGGGACTAGCGGGCCCCAATGAG. Its translation is CASSAGLAGPNE. The full CDR3 protein is CASSAGLAGPNEQFF.

This clone occurred many times. A junction end diverges from the germline sequence, so it may reflect a read error. The read finishes 3 residues shy of the CDR3 end, and the germline J gene is used to complete it. The rearrangement links TRBV29-1 to TRBJ2-1; the D gene is possibly TRBD2 (6 bases). Germline V gene data show CDR1 as SQVTM and CDR2 as ANQGSEA. The CDR3 spans 15 residues. The covered CDR3 bases are TGCAGCGTCGAAGGGACTCCAAGCTCCTACAATGAG. This gives the protein CSVEGTPSSYNE. The full CDR3 reads CSVEGTPSSYNEQFF.

This clone was counted ten times or more. The DNA ends 3 residues before the CDR3 does, and the rest of the CDR3 is filled in from the germline J gene. The rearrangement joins TRBV28 to TRBJ1-2, with D tentatively TRBD1 (6 bases). With 7 bases removed from V and 1 base from J, the gap between germline ends came to 10 bases. CDR1 is MDHEN, CDR2 SYDVKM, per germline. This CDR3 is 13 amino acids long. The CDR3 sequence is CASKDRINYGYTF. CDR3 bases read: TGTGCCAGCAAAGACAGGATTAACTATGGC.

In this sample, this clone turned up a few times. Read sequence stops 3 residues before the CDR3 end, and the germline J gene provides the missing end. This chain uses TRBV10-2 with TRBJ2-3, with TRBD1 identical over 10 bases. This CDR3 has 14 amino acids. Germline assignment: CDR1 WSHSY and CDR2 SAAADI. After removal of 5 bases from V and 3 bases from J, the junction contained 2 bases not matched to a gene. The sequenced CDR3 bases are TGCGCCAGCAGTACGGGACAGGGGACAGATACG. Its protein product is CASSTGQGTDT. The whole CDR3 sequence reads CASSTGQGTDTQYF.

This clone was observed at least ten times. The DNA ends 3 residues before the CDR3 does, and the rest of the CDR3 is filled in from the germline J gene. The gene calls are TRBV13 and TRBJ1-2, with D unclear. There are 12 residues in the CDR3. The germline gives CDR1 PRHDT, CDR2 FYEKMQ (reference sequence). With 5 bases removed from V and 6 bases from J, the gap between germline ends came to 10 bases. The part of the CDR3 DNA that was read is TGTGCCAGCAGCCTACGACAAGATGGC. This encodes CASSLRQDG. The full CDR3 protein reads CASSLRQDGYTF.